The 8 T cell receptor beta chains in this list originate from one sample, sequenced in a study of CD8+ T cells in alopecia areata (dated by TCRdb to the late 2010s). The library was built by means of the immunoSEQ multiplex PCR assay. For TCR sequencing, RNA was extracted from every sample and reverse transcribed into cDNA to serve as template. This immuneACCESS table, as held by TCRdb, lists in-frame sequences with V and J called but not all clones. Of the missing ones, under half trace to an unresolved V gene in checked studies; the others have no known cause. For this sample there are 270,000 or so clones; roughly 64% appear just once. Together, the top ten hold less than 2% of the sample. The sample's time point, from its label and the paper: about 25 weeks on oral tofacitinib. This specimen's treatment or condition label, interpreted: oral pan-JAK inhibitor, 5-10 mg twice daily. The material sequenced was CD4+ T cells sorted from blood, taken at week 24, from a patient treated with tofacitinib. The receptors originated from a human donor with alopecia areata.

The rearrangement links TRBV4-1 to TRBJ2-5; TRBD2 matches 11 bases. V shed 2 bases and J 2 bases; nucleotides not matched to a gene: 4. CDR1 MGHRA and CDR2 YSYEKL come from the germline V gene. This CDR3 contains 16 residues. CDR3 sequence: CASSQLGLAAQETQYF. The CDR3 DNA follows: TGCGCCAGCAGCCAACTGGGACTAGCGGCACAAGAGACCCAGTACTTC.

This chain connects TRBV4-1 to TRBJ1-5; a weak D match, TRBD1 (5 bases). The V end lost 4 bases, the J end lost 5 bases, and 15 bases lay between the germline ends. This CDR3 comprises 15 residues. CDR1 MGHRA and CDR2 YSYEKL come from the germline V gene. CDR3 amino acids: CASSRMYRGDQPQHF. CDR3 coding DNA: TGCGCCAGCAGCCGAATGTACCGGGGGGATCAGCCCCAGCATTTT.

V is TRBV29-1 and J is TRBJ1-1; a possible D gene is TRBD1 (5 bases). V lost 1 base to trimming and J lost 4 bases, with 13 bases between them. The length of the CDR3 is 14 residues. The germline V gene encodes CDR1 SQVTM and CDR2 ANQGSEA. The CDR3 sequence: CSVEGRQGATEAFF. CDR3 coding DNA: TGCAGCGTTGAAGGCAGGCAAGGGGCCACTGAAGCTTTCTTT.

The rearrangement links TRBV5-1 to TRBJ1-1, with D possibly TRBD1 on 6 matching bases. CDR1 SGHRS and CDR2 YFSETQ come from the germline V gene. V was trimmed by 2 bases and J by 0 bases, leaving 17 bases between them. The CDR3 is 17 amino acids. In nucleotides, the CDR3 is TGCGCCAGCAGCTTTAGACTTCGGGGGCGCATGAACACTGAAGCTTTCTTT. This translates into CASSFRLRGRMNTEAFF.

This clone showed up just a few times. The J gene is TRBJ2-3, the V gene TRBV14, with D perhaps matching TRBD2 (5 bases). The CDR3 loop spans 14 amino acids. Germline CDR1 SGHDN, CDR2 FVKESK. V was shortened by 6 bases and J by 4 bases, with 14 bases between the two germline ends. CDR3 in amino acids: CASSPVASPDTQYF. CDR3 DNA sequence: TGTGCCAGCAGTCCGGTAGCGTCTCCAGATACGCAGTATTTT.

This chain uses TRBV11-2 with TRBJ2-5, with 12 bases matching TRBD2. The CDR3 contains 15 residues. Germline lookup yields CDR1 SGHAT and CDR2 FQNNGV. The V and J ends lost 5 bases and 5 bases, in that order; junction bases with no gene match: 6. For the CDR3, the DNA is TGTGCCAGCAGCCCTAGCGGGGGGGCCCTCGAGACCCAGTACTTC. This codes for CASSPSGGALETQYF.

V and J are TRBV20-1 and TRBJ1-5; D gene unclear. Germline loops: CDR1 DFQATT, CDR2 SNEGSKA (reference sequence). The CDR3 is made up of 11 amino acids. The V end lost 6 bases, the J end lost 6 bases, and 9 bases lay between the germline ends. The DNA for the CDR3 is TGCAGTGCCTCCAAAGGTCAGCCCCAGCATTTT. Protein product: CSASKGQPQHF.

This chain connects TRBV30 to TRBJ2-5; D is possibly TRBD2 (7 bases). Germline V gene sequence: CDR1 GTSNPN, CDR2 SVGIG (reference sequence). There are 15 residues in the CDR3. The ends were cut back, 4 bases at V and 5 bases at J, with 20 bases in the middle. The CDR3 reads CAWNPSGGLEETQYF. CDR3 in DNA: TGTGCCTGGAACCCCTCCGGGGGGCTCGAGGAGACCCAGTACTTC.